This entry describes one T cell receptor beta chain. The antigen this receptor binds is unknown. No base qualities exist here, and no much larger clone lies one base off it. The cohort consisted of 600 or so healthy bone marrow donors. At the time of sampling, all cohort members were nominally healthy, though unrecorded immune exposures were likely present. The donor was CMV seronegative and belonged to the group of approximately 320 seronegative cohort members. Each donor provided a peripheral blood sample, and peripheral blood mononuclear cells were used for TCR beta sequencing. The Qiagen DNeasy Blood Extraction Kit was used to extract genomic DNA from the blood cell samples. Libraries came from the immunoSEQ multiplex PCR assay. For the multiplex PCR, a mixture combining 60 forward primers for TCR Vbeta segments and 13 reverse primers for TCR Jbeta segments was used. The CDR3 region of rearranged TCR beta genes was amplified from genomic DNA by a multiplex PCR assay. Amplified TCR beta libraries were sequenced as 87-base-pair reads on the Illumina HiSeq System. Per the original workflow: A later analysis tallied 80 million to 95 million unique TCR beta chains across the 550 to 850 repertoires, and about 10 million of those chains were shared by two or more donors. Raw reads were error-corrected and collapsed into unique sequences with a nearest-neighbor algorithm that merged closely related sequences to remove PCR and sequencing errors. V, D and J gene segments were assigned by aligning CDR3 sequences to IMGT reference sequences. For a sequence to be retained, a match of at least six nucleotides was required to both a V gene segment and a J gene segment. Rearrangements were classified as productive when the CDR3 lacked stop codons and remained in frame with V and J, and all other rearrangements were classified as non-productive. Following IMGT convention, CDR3 was defined as the stretch from the second conserved V-encoded cysteine up to the conserved J-encoded phenylalanine. In an earlier analysis of just under 600 of the donors, sequences lacking an unambiguous match to a single V gene segment were excluded. An earlier analysis of 587 of the donors called V segments functional above 56.7% productive rearrangements and segregating when the between-donor standard deviation exceeded 5%. To diagnose cytomegalovirus status from the catalog of TCR beta chain sequences, a statistical classification framework was built. A later analysis assigned V and J genes by comparing TCR nucleotide sequences with IMGT/GENE-DB human TR gene sequences. The TCRdist pipeline was used in a later analysis to assign CDR3 sequences and most-parsimonious VDJ recombination scenarios. A later analysis defined each TCR beta chain by its CDR3 amino acid sequence plus V-gene family, and excluded reads lacking a unique V-gene family. As a way to deal with suspected cross-contamination and a sequencing artifact, a later analysis dropped 640 or so nucleotide sequences that were highly shared and had low generation probability. In a later analysis, a clonal expansion index for each public chain was calculated from normalized within-repertoire ranks of inferred template counts. In a later analysis, generation probabilities were computed using a VDJ recombination model fitted to out-of-frame rearrangements, and the results were checked against IGoR. In a later analysis, TCR-TCR, TCR-HLA and TCR-CMV co-occurrence was scored with hypergeometric tests, and a repertoire-size bias correction was applied to TCR pairs. To estimate false discovery rates, a later analysis permuted the HLA or CMV assignments 20 times. In a later analysis, co-occurring TCRs were grouped using DBSCAN, with TCRdist sequence similarity added in when clustering inside HLA-allele-positive subsets. For co-occurrence clustering, repertoires with fewer than 30,000 or more than 120,000 public chains were excluded, along with five repertoires with anomalous nucleotide sharing. Drawn from immuneACCESS, this table holds only the in-frame rearrangements with V and J called that TCRdb kept. Clones are partly lost; checked studies trace under half to an unresolved V gene and leave the rest unexplained. V, J and clone size are those of that table, while D and trimming were read from the DNA. This sample lists roughly 100,000 clones; more than 65% were detected once. The ten most abundant clones make up roughly 3% of the sample.

The source of the sample is a study of cytomegalovirus exposure and HLA in healthy donors (dated by TCRdb to 2015 to 2018). At the level of the whole study: An earlier analysis of about 530 of the donors reported 276 Gb of sequence data and 100 million to 120 million unique TCR beta sequences obtained from about 170 million T cells. Across some 400 genotyped donors of the cohort, an average of about 240,000 unique TCR beta nucleotide sequences per donor were sequenced, and 15% to 20% of those sequences were non-productive. Donor age, sex, ethnicity and CMV serostatus were collected together with the repertoire data. High-throughput TCR immunosequencing, statistical association of individual TCRs with disease status, and machine learning were combined to predict cytomegalovirus infection status. About five DR-DQ haplotypes were treated as single units for association and clustering because of strong linkage in the cohort. HLA typing covered class I and class II loci at four-digit resolution. Rather than using new phenotypic data, the later analysis identified candidate immune exposures from TCR beta sequences and from how often those sequences occurred across donors. All discovery cohort repertoires had been generated on a single sequencing platform. A later analysis re-examined previously published TCR beta repertoires from roughly 720 donors and added high-resolution HLA genotyping to investigate patterns of TCR occurrence. About 280 gigabases of sequencing data and approximately 92 million unique TCR sequences made up an early release that covered roughly 670 HLA-typed donors. Using immunosequencing, the study profiled T cell repertoires from 550 to 750 subjects and related those repertoires to cytomegalovirus serostatus. Along with the approximately 650-subject first cohort, a separate validation cohort of 120 different subjects was used. The aim of the study was to test whether cataloging public T cell receptors could identify signatures of past pathogen exposure. Genome-wide SNP genotypes for about 65% of the 666 donors were used in a later genetic analysis, which treated that subset as a discovery cohort. An earlier analysis of 587 of the donors used high-throughput TCR beta sequencing to judge whether each TCR beta V gene segment behaved as functional or pseudogenic. Typing coverage varied by locus: roughly 629-630 donors for A, B, C, DRB1 and DQB1; around 560 for DQA1; 600 to 610 for DPA1; around 450 for DPB1. The genetic ancestry cluster associated with self-reported Caucasian donors included around 76% of the 398 genotyped donors. Overall results and qualifications from the work: In the study, some 160 TCR beta chains were listed as associated with cytomegalovirus. In a later analysis, most CMV-associated TCR beta chains were found to appear HLA-restricted, with HLA associations seemingly driven largely by CMV exposure. Linkage disequilibrium might explain the correlated functional status among segregating V segments, but an unknown experimental factor could not be excluded. Because counts were too low, 15 or so rarely observed V segments, including chromosome 9 orphons, were excluded from the earlier analysis of several hundred of the donors. Because HLA typing was unavailable for some donors at each locus, only the typed subset was used in association tests. A group of highly shared sequence variants was considered likely to be a technical artifact of the sequencing pipeline. An earlier analysis of 587 of the donors showed that most TCR beta V segments appeared in productive rearrangements either about 87% or about 30% of the time, which broadly matched IMGT annotations. A later genetic analysis associated a missense DCLRE1C variant with V-gene and J-gene trimming of TCR beta chains, and an independent cohort replicated the association. In vitro tests confirmed that three of the cytomegalovirus-associated TCR beta chains recognize cytomegalovirus antigens. In this cohort, only TCR beta chains were sequenced, and detectable features were limited by the absence of alpha or paired-chain data. Cytomegalovirus status was reported to be diagnosed by the classifier with high specificity and sensitivity in both the original and validation cohorts. In a later analysis, several top co-occurrence clusters were reported to appear linked to parvovirus B19, influenza, CMV and Epstein-Barr virus. In a later analysis, some 18,000 TCR beta sequences were associated with specific HLA alleles at a false discovery rate of 0.05. In a later analysis, HLA-associated TCR beta chains were found to be more clonally expanded and to have lower generation probabilities than equally common non-associated chains. A later genetic analysis reported fewer N-insertions in productive TCRs among donors in an Asian-associated ancestry cluster than the approximately 670-donor mean. The authors suggested that the approach could potentially be generalized to other disease states and immunological phenotypes. Roughly uniform sequencing depth across donors was assumed in presence/absence analyses, although this assumption may not hold. A further reported finding was that TCR beta sequences accurately predicted the HLA-A and HLA-B alleles for most subjects in the first cohort. Most TCR sequences were seen in very few donors, while some public TCRs were found in many individuals. CMV serostatus was the only immune exposure information available for the cohort. When HLA alleles, especially DR and DQ, strongly co-occurred, TCR associations were difficult to assign to individual alleles. In a later analysis, the rate of TCR association differed among HLA loci, with DRB1 alleles having the most associated TCRs and HLA-C alleles having the fewest. Some IMGT-functional V segments, including TRBV6-2 and TRBV6-3, could not be distinguished by the 87-base-pair reads and were therefore excluded.

For CDR1 and CDR2, the germline V gene lists LGHNA and YNFKEQ. Inclusive of the bounding cysteine and phenylalanine, the CDR3 is 16 residues long. Solely the CDR3 DNA is kept, with 48 bases framed from the first base. A distance of 10 bases separates the germline ends of V and J, which lose 0 bases and 2 bases respectively. The sequence is built from TRBV4-2 and TRBJ1-4; the D gene cannot be resolved reliably. What was sequenced was PBMCs. This receptor was taken from a young man in good health and CMV-seronegative. The sequenced DNA: TGTGCCAGCAGCCAAGATCCCCTAGCGACTAATGAAAAACTGTTTTTT. Its amino acids are CASSQDPLATNEKLFF.